The 25 T cell receptor beta chains reported below all come from one sample, sequenced in a study of cytomegalovirus exposure and HLA in healthy donors. The PCR employed 60 Vbeta primers together with 13 Jbeta primers. Some clones are missing from TCRdb's copy, which holds only in-frame ones; the method was immunoSEQ multiplex PCR. Here the sample spans roughly 100,000 clones, 80% to 85% being singletons. The specimen sequenced was PBMCs. The source of these receptors is a young man in good health and CMV-seropositive.

The chain joins TRBV7-2 to TRBJ2-7; D is ambiguous. Trimming took off 5 bases at V and 7 bases at J, with 12 bases between the two ends. Germline loops: CDR1 SGHTA, CDR2 FQGNSA. The length of the CDR3 is 12 residues. The CDR3 DNA sequence: TGTGCCAGCAGCCCGAGCCTTTGGGAGCAGTACTTC. Translating gives CASSPSLWEQYF.

The DNA of the CDR3 is TGTGCCAGCAGGCCGGACAGGGGTTACGAAAAACTGTTTTTT. Its translation is CASRPDRGYEKLFF. J is TRBJ1-4 and V is TRBV11-2; TRBD1 aligns across 9 bases. The ends lost 6 bases at V and 8 bases at J; junction bases unmatched: 7. This CDR3 has 14 amino acids. Germline values: CDR1 SGHAT, CDR2 FQNNGV.

The chain couples TRBV2 to TRBJ2-4; TRBD1 aligns across 7 bases. This CDR3 is built from 15 residues. The ends lost 4 bases at V and 0 bases at J; junction bases unmatched: 3. Germline V lookup: CDR1 SNHLY, CDR2 FYNNEI. The CDR3 DNA follows: TGTGCCAGCAGTGCTAAGGGGGCAGCCAAAAACATTCAGTACTTC. The encoded protein is CASSAKGAAKNIQYF.

The chain joins TRBV4-3 to TRBJ2-7; D is ambiguous. This CDR3 region has 16 residues. With 4 bases removed from V and 3 bases from J, the gap between germline ends came to 19 bases. CDR1 and CDR2 from the germline V gene are LGHNA and YSLEER. The CDR3 DNA sequence: TGCGCCAGCAGCCCCTCTCGGTGGCAGGTAGGCTACGAGCAGTACTTC. The encoded protein is CASSPSRWQVGYEQYF.

The chain couples TRBV7-8 to TRBJ2-1; unclear D gene. This CDR3 comprises 15 residues. V was clipped by 2 bases and J by 6 bases, with 14 bases between them. CDR1 is SGHVS, CDR2 FQNEAQ, per germline. The CDR3 coding sequence is TGTGCCAGCAGCTTACAATGGCTTACCTCCAATGAGCAGTTCTTC. Translated: CASSLQWLTSNEQFF.

The chain has TRBV5-6 and TRBJ2-1; D is perhaps TRBD2 (5 bases). Germline loops: CDR1 SGHDT, CDR2 YYEEEE. The CDR3 is made up of 16 amino acids. Trimming removed 2 bases from V and 2 bases from J, with 14 bases in between. The chain's CDR3 is CASSFQWGEAYNEQFF. CDR3 in DNA: TGTGCCAGCAGCTTTCAGTGGGGAGAGGCCTACAATGAGCAGTTCTTC.

The rearrangement links TRBV2 to TRBJ2-2, with D hard to call. The CDR3 is made up of 12 amino acids. Looked up from germline, CDR1 is SNHLY and CDR2 is FYNNEI. Trimming cost V 6 bases and J 8 bases, with 10 bases left between them. The CDR3 region is CASSAPRGELFF. DNA of the CDR3: TGTGCCAGCAGCGCCCCCCGGGGGGAGCTGTTTTTT.

V and J are TRBV4-2 and TRBJ2-5, with D perhaps matching TRBD2 (7 bases). V gave up 1 base and J gave up 5 bases, with 17 bases separating them. The CDR3 loop spans 16 amino acids. Germline values: CDR1 LGHNA, CDR2 YNFKEQ. The CDR3 nucleotides read TGTGCCAGCAGCCAAGGAACTGCGGGGGCCGGGGAGACCCAGTACTTC. It encodes CASSQGTAGAGETQYF.

V usage is TRBV4-3 and J usage is TRBJ2-3, with TRBD2 matching over 9 bases. Germline CDR1 and CDR2: LGHNA and YSLEER. CDR3 length equals 16 residues. V lost 1 base, J lost 6 bases, and 8 bases stayed unmatched. The CDR3 reads CASSQAGTSSTDTQYF. CDR3 sequence (DNA): TGCGCCAGCAGCCAAGCCGGGACTAGCTCTACGGATACGCAGTATTTT.

The DNA of the CDR3 is TGTGCCAGCAGTGAACTGGGCGCATCAGTCCCCCTCCACTTT. Translating gives CASSELGASVPLHF. The V gene is TRBV6-1, the J gene TRBJ1-6, with D uncertain. CDR3 length: 14 amino acids. Germline V gene sequence: CDR1 MNHNS, CDR2 SASEGT. Between the trimmed V and J ends, which lost 2 bases and 13 bases, there was a span of 15 bases.

The chain links TRBV28 to TRBJ1-5; 7 bases map to TRBD1. CDR1 is MDHEN and CDR2 is SYDVKM in the germline V gene. The CDR3 covers 16 residues. With 8 bases clipped from V and 2 bases from J, the junction kept 12 bases outside the gene matches. For the CDR3, the DNA is TGTGCCAGCTCGCGCCTTTTACAGGGGCGCAATCAGCCCCAGCATTTT. Residues: CASSRLLQGRNQPQHF.

The rearrangement uses TRBV19 and TRBJ2-5, with D unresolved. Germline CDR1 and CDR2: LNHDA and SQIVND (reference sequence). The CDR3 sequence is 11 residues long. Trimming shortened V by 5 bases and J by 5 bases, and 6 bases separated the two germline ends. CDR3 DNA: TGTGCCAGTAGTGTCATGGAGACCCAGTACTTC. This translates into CASSVMETQYF.

This chain connects TRBV25-1 to TRBJ2-3; D gene uncertain. Germline V CDR1 and CDR2: MGHDK, SYGVNS. This CDR3 spans 15 amino acids. Trimming took 1 base from V and 0 from J, leaving 8 bases between them. The CDR3 nucleotides are TGTGCCAGCAGTGAATCCGACATAAGCACAGATACGCAGTATTTT. This encodes CASSESDISTDTQYF.

The J gene is TRBJ2-1, the V gene TRBV10-3; perhaps TRBD1 as D (6 bases). Trimming took 0 bases from V and 5 from J, leaving 11 bases between them. Germline V gene sequence: CDR1 ENHRY, CDR2 SYGVKD. The CDR3 is 15 amino acids. The CDR3: CAISESDSPNNEQFF. CDR3 in DNA: TGTGCCATCAGTGAGTCGGACAGTCCTAACAATGAGCAGTTCTTC.

The gene calls are TRBV6-1 and TRBJ2-5, with 7 bases that match TRBD2. The J segment lost 3 bases and the V segment lost 5 bases, leaving 6 bases of the junction unmatched. This CDR3 comprises 14 residues. Germline assignment: CDR1 MNHNS and CDR2 SASEGT. The DNA for the CDR3 is TGTGCCAGCAGTATGACCAGCGGGGAAGAGACCCAGTACTTC. Amino acid sequence: CASSMTSGEETQYF.

This clone was detected only once. The genes are TRBV11-2 and TRBJ1-1; 12 bases line up with TRBD1. Germline V CDR1 and CDR2: SGHAT, FQNNGV. The trim removed 0 bases at V and 3 bases at J, leaving 11 bases unmatched. The CDR3 runs 19 residues. The CDR3: CASSLDIGTGGVGDTEAFF. The CDR3 coding sequence is TGTGCCAGCAGCTTAGATATCGGGACAGGGGGCGTGGGAGACACTGAAGCTTTCTTT.

The rearrangement links TRBV10-1 to TRBJ1-4, with 10 bases identical to TRBD1. The trim removed 3 bases at V and 8 bases at J, leaving 3 bases unmatched. Germline V lookup: CDR1 WNHNN, CDR2 SYGVQD (reference sequence). The CDR3 has 14 residues. DNA for the CDR3: TGCGCCAGCAGTGATGGGACAGGGGCAGAAAAACTGTTTTTT. Its protein is CASSDGTGAEKLFF.

The rearrangement uses TRBV19 and TRBJ2-1, with 8 positions matching TRBD2. The CDR3 runs to 15 residues. Germline V lookup: CDR1 LNHDA, CDR2 SQIVND (reference sequence). J lost 2 bases, V lost 5 bases, and 5 bases had no gene match. The CDR3 DNA is TGTGCCAGTAGTCTACTAGCGGCGCCCTACAATGAGCAGTTCTTC. It yields the protein CASSLLAAPYNEQFF.

The genes are TRBV6-5 and TRBJ2-3; no definite D call. This CDR3 comprises 16 residues. V lost 2 bases and J lost 9, with 21 bases in between. Germline V CDR1 and CDR2: MNHEY, SVGAGI. The CDR3 sequence is CASSYRPAVGPDTQYF. Here the CDR3 DNA reads TGTGCCAGCAGTTACCGACCGGCGGTAGGTCCCGACACGCAGTATTTT.

The genes are TRBV15 and TRBJ2-2; D is uncertain. V was pared by 5 bases and J by 0 bases, with 10 bases between. Germline loops: CDR1 LNHNV, CDR2 YYDKDF (reference sequence). This CDR3 has 15 amino acids. CDR3 nucleotide sequence: TGTGCCACCAGCCAAGACAAGACGAACACCGGGGAGCTGTTTTTT. Protein product: CATSQDKTNTGELFF.

The chain couples TRBV5-1 to TRBJ1-5, with D possibly TRBD1 on 5 matching bases. The germline gives CDR1 SGHRS, CDR2 YFSETQ. The V gene lost 7 bases and the J gene lost 3 bases, with 17 bases spanning the gap. The CDR3 loop spans 15 amino acids. CDR3 bases: TGCGCCAGCTCCCCGAGTGGGGCCTTCAATCAGCCCCAGCATTTT. Translation gives CASSPSGAFNQPQHF. Full variable domain (remainder filled in from reference TRBV5-1 and TRBJ1-5): KAGVTQTPRYLIKTRGQQVTLSCSPISGHRSVSWYQQTPGQGLQFLFEYFSETQRNKGNFPGRFSGRQFSNSRSEMNVSTLELGDSALYLCASSPSGAFNQPQHFGDGTRLSIL.

The sample holds a few counts of this clone. V is TRBV5-1 and J is TRBJ2-7, with 11 bases matching TRBD1. The CDR3 is 14 residues long. Trimming removed 4 bases from V and 1 base from J; junction bases left unmatched: 1. Germline V gives CDR1 SGHRS, CDR2 YFSETQ. CDR3 coding DNA: TGCGCCAGCAGCGGGACAGGGGGTTCCTACGAGCAGTACTTC. This gives the protein CASSGTGGSYEQYF.

This sequence joins TRBV10-2 and TRBJ2-7; 9 bases agree with TRBD2. The CDR3 sequence is 15 residues long. Germline V CDR1 and CDR2: WSHSY, SAAADI. The ends lost 2 bases at V and 3 bases at J; junction bases unmatched: 5. The CDR3 nucleotides are TGCGCCAGCAGTGAGCCCAGCGGGGGGATCTACGAGCAGTACTTC. It translates to CASSEPSGGIYEQYF.

The rearrangement links TRBV5-1 to TRBJ1-4; D is ambiguous. The CDR3 totals 14 residues. Germline loops: CDR1 SGHRS, CDR2 YFSETQ. V lost 2 bases, J lost 0 bases, and 5 bases lay in between. The CDR3 DNA follows: TGCGCCAGCAGCTTCCAATCAACTAATGAAAAACTGTTTTTT. Its protein product is CASSFQSTNEKLFF.

The chain uses TRBV5-1 and TRBJ2-3; D perhaps matches TRBD2 (6 bases). CDR1 SGHRS and CDR2 YFSETQ come from the germline V gene. Trimming removed 0 bases from V and 6 bases from J, with 14 bases in between. The length of the CDR3 is 15 residues. The CDR3 loop reads CASSLDGGPADTQYF. The DNA of the CDR3 is TGCGCCAGCAGCTTGGACGGGGGACCCGCGGATACGCAGTATTTT.